This T cell receptor beta chain derives from a study of blood T cell repertoires in COVID-19. Libraries were prepared by immunoSEQ multiplex PCR; TCRdb keeps only in-frame clonotypes and omits some of them. The repertoire holds just under 65,000 clones, with about 76% as singletons. The CDR3 length is 16 residues. V dropped 4 bases and J dropped 1 base, with 14 bases sitting between them. CDR1 is SGHVS, CDR2 FQNEAQ, per germline. This clonotype was obtained from a woman older than 75 with acute or convalescent COVID-19. The chain has TRBV7-8 and TRBJ2-1; D is possibly TRBD1 (6 bases). Sequenced: peripheral blood. CDR3 residues: CASSSSQGRSYNEQFF. The CDR3, as DNA: TGTGCCAGCAGCTCCTCACAGGGACGGTCCTACAATGAGCAGTTCTTC. Complete variable domain (other parts from reference TRBV7-8 and TRBJ2-1): GAGVSQSPRYKVAKRGQDVALRCDPISGHVSLFWYQQALGQGPEFLTYFQNEAQLDKSGLPSDRFFAERPEGSVSTLKIQRTQQEDSAVYLCASSSSQGRSYNEQFFGPGTRLTVL.